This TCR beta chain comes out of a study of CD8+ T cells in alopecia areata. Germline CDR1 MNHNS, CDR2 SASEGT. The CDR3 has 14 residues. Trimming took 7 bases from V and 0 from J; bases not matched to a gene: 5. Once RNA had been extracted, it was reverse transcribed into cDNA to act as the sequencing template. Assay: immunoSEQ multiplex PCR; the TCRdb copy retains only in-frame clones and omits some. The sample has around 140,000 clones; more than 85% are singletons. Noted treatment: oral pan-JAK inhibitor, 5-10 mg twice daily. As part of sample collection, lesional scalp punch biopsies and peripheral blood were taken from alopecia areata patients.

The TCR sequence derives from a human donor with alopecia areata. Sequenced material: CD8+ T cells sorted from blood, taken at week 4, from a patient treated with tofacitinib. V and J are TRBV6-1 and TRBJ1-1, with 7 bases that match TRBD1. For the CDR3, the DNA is TGTGCCAGCACCAGACAGGGACTGAACACTGAAGCTTTCTTT. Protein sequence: CASTRQGLNTEAFF.